The sample holds a few counts of the clone carrying this T cell receptor beta chain. Its antigen is unknown. Other nucleotide sequences from this sample produce the same CDR3. The sample comes from a study of cytomegalovirus exposure and HLA in healthy donors. Regarding the study as a whole: The CMV antigen specificity of a few CMV-associated chains was confirmed through in vitro analysis. A previous analysis found most TCR beta V segments productive roughly 87% or roughly 30% of the time.

Per the germline V gene, CDR1 is SGHRS and CDR2 is YFSETQ. The CDR3 extends over 12 amino acids. Trimming removed 0 bases at V and 5 bases at J, with 5 bases between. The PCR made use of 60 Vbeta and 13 Jbeta primers. Assay: immunoSEQ multiplex PCR; the TCRdb copy retains only in-frame clones and omits some. The data contain approximately 150,000 clones, 80% of them singletons. It was healthy bone marrow donors who served as donors. Unrecorded immune exposure was likely among donors, who were nominally healthy when sampled. This chain connects TRBV5-1 to TRBJ2-5, with unresolved D. The source material was PBMCs. The TCR originated in a woman aged 40 to 50 in good health and CMV-seronegative. The CDR3 loop is CASSLAGETQYF. CDR3 in DNA: TGCGCCAGCAGCTTGGCCGGGGAGACCCAGTACTTC.